A few counts support the clone carrying this TCR beta chain. These data belong to a study of blood T cells in healthy people across ages. Then a second PCR, running about 6 to 12 cycles, was carried out with a sample-barcoded 5' primer and a J-beta primer mix. Each CDR3 protein is one row after TCRdb ran MiXCR on the 5' RACE reads. The sample holds 760,000 or so distinct CDR3 sequences, about 25% seen once. The same data also contributed to another study, on T cells of mothers and their children.

Specimen: blood. The TCR was taken from a boy between 5 and 17 years old in good health.

In DNA, the CDR3 is TGCAGTGCTAGAGGGATCAATGGACAGCCAAACTACGAGCAGTACTTC. It specifies CSARGINGQPNYEQYF. V usage is TRBV20-1 and J usage is TRBJ2-7, with a tentative D call TRBD1 (6 bases). Looked up from germline, CDR1 is DFQATT and CDR2 is SNEGSKA (reference sequence). This CDR3 contains 16 residues. Deletions cut 1 base from V and 3 bases from J, with 19 bases between.